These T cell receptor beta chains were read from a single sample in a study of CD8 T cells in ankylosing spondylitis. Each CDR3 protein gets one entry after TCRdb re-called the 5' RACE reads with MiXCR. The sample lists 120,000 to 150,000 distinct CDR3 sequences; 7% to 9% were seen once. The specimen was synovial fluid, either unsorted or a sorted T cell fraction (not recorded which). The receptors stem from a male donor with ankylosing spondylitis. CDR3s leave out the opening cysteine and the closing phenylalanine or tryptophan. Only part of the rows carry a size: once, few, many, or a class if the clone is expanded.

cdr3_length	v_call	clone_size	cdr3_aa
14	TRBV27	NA	ASSFYRGGVNTEAF
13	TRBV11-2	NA	ASSLGSGGANIQY
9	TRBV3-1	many	ASSQGAGYT
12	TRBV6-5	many	ASSLSAGNLEQY
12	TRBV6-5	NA	ASSYGQENYGYT
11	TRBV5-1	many	ASSRGPGDEQY
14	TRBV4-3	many	ASSELAGAHTYEQY
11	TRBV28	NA	AAGGGGANVLT
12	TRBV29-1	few	SYALGATNEKLF
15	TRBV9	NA	ASSVGGGMGSYNEQF
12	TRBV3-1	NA	ASSRRQAEETQY
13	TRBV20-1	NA	SASLGGVAGYGYT
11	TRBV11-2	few	ASSPLGPGELF
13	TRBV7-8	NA	ASSRRTEIYTEAF
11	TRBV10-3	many	AISEARGETQY
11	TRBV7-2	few	ASSSEVTDTQY
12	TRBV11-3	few	ASSLVGHTGELF
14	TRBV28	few	ASTPAGLTGGYEQY
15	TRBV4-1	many	ASSQALAGGSRETQY
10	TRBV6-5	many	AARGLYTEAF
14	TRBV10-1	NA	ASSESVLVGGYEQY
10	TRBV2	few	ASSEVNYGYT
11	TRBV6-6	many	ASSYGITGELF
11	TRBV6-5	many	ASSNDRHSGYT
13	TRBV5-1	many	ASSSYGAPLGEQY
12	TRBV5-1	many	ASSLTSLQETQY
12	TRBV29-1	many	SVGSRGSTDTQY
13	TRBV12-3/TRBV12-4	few	ASSLRTGTNSPLH
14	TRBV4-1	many	ASRSTGTSGRGEQY
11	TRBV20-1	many	SARAGGKETQY
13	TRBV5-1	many	ASSLVGQGNTEAF
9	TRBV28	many	AAEANTEAF
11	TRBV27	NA	ATQRGSYNEQF
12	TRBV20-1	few	SARGLAGHYEQY
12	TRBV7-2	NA	ASSFQGYNQPQH
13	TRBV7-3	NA	ASSLTGGSGNTIY
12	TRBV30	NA	AWSGTERNQPQH
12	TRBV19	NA	ASKTSSGTDTQY